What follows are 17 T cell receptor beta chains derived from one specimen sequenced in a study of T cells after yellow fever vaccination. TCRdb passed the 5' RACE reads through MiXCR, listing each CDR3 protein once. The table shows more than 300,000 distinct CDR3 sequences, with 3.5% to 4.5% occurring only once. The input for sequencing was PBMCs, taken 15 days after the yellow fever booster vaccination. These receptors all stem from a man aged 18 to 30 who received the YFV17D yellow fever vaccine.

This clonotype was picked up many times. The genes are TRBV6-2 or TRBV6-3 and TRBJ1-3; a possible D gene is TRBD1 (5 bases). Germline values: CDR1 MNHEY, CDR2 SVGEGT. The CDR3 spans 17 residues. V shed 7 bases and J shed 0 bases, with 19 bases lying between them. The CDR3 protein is CASTDPPGTYSGNTIYF. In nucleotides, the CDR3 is TGTGCCAGCACCGACCCACCGGGGACCTACTCTGGAAACACCATATATTTT.

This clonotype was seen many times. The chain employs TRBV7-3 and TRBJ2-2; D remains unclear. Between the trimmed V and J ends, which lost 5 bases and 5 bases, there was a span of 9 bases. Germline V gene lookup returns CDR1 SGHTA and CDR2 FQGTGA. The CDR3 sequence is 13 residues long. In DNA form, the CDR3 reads TGTGCCAGCAGCAGAGACGAGACCGGGGAGCTGTTTTTT. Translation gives CASSRDETGELFF.

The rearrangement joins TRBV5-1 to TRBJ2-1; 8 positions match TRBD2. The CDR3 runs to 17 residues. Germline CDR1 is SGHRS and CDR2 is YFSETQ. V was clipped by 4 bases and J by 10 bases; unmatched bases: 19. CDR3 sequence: CASSNPTGDGGVREQFF. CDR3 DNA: TGCGCCAGCAGCAACCCCACCGGGGACGGGGGGGTAAGGGAGCAGTTCTTC. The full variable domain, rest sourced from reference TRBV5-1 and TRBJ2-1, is KAGVTQTPRYLIKTRGQQVTLSCSPISGHRSVSWYQQTPGQGLQFLFEYFSETQRNKGNFPGRFSGRQFSNSRSEMNVSTLELGDSALYLCASSNPTGDGGVREQFFGPGTRLTVL.

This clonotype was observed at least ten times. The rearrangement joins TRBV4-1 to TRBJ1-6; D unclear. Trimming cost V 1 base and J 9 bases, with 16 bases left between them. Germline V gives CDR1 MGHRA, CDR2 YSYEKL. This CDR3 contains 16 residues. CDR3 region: CASSQGPNSPGSPLHF. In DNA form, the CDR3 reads TGCGCCAGCAGCCAAGGTCCCAACAGTCCCGGTTCACCCCTCCACTTT.

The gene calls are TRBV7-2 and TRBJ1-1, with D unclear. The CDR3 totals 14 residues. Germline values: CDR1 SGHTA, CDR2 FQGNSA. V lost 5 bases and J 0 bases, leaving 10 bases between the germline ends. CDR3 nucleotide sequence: TGTGCCAGCAGCCCCGGAGGTCTGAACACTGAAGCTTTCTTT. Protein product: CASSPGGLNTEAFF. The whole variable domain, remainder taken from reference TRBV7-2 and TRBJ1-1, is GAGVSQSPSNKVTEKGKDVELRCDPISGHTALYWYRQSLGQGLEFLIYFQGNSAPDKSGLPSDRFSAERTGGSVSTLTIQRTQQEDSAVYLCASSPGGLNTEAFFGQGTRLTVV.

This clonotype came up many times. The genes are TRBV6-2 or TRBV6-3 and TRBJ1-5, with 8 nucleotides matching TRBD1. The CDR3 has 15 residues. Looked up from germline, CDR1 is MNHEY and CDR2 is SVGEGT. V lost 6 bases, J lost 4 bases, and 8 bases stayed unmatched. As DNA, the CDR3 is TGTGCCAGCAGCCACGGGACAGGAGGGAATCAGCCCCAGCATTTT. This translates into CASSHGTGGNQPQHF.

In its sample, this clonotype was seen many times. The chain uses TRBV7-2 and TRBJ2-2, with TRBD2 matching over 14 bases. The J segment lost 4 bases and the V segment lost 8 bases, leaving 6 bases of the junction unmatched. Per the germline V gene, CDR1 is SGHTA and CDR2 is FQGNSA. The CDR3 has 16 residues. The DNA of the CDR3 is TGTGCCAGCTTCCTAGGACTAGCGGGAGGCACCGGGGAGCTGTTTTTT. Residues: CASFLGLAGGTGELFF.

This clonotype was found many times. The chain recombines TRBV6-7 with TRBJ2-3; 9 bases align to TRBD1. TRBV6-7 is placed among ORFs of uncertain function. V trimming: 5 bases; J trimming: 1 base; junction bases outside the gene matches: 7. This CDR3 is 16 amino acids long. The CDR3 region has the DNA TGTGCCAGCAGTCCAGGACAGGGGTTCGGCACAGATACGCAGTATTTT. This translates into CASSPGQGFGTDTQYF.

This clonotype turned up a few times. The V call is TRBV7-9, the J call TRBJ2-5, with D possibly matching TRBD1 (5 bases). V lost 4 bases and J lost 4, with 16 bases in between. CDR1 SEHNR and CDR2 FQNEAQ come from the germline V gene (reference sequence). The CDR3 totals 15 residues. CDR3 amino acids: CASSSTPGFGETQYF. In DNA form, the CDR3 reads TGTGCCAGCAGCTCCACCCCAGGGTTTGGAGAGACCCAGTACTTC. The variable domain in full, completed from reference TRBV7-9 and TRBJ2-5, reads DTGVSQNPRHKITKRGQNVTFRCDPISEHNRLYWYRQTLGQGPEFLTYFQNEAQLEKSRLLSDRFSAERPKGSFSTLEIQRTEQGDSAMYLCASSSTPGFGETQYFGPGTRLLVL.

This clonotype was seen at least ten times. The CDR3 loop reads CSARSFDGPAGGQYF. The CDR3, as DNA: TGCAGTGCTAGATCCTTCGATGGGCCCGCCGGGGGGCAGTACTTC. This chain links TRBV20-1 with TRBJ2-7, with D perhaps matching TRBD2 (6 bases). Germline CDR1 DFQATT, CDR2 SNEGSKA (reference sequence). This CDR3 is built from 15 residues. Trimming pared 2 bases from V and 9 bases from J, leaving 23 bases between.

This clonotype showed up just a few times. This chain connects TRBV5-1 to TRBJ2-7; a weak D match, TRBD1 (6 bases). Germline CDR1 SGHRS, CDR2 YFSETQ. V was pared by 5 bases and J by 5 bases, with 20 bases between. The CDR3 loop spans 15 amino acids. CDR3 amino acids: CASRGRPGDAHEQYF. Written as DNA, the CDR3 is TGCGCCAGCAGAGGACGGCCAGGGGACGCCCACGAGCAGTACTTC.

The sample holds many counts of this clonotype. The DNA for the CDR3 is TGTGCCAGCAGCTTAGGCGGGGCTGGCCAAGAGACCCAGTACTTC. It codes for CASSLGGAGQETQYF. The chain recombines TRBV7-2 with TRBJ2-5; tentative D call: TRBD2 (6 bases). The germline V and J ends were trimmed by 1 base and 1 base, with 10 bases remaining between them. This CDR3 has 15 residues. Germline V gene sequence: CDR1 SGHTA, CDR2 FQGNSA.

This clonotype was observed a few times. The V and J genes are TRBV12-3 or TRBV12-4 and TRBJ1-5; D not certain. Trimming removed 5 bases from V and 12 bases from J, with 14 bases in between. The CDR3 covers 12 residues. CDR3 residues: CASSKPGWHQHF. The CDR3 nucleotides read TGTGCCAGCAGTAAACCCGGGTGGCACCAGCATTTT.

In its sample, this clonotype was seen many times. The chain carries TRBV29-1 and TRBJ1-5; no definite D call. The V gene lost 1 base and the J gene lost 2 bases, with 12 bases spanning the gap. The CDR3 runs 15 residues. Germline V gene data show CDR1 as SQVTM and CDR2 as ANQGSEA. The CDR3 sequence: CSVEVGGNGNQPQHF. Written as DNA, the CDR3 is TGCAGCGTTGAAGTAGGAGGAAATGGCAATCAGCCCCAGCATTTT.

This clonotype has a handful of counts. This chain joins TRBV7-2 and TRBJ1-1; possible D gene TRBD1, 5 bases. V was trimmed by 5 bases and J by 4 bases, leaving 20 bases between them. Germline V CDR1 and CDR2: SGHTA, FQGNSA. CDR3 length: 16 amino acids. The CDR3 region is CASSRSSAVGPTEAFF. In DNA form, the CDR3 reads TGTGCCAGCAGCCGAAGTTCGGCAGTGGGACCCACTGAAGCTTTCTTT.

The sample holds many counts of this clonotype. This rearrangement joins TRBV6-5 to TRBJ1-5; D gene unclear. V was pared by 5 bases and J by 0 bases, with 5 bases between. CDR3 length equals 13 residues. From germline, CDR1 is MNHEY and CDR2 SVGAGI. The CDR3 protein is CASSPNSNQPQHF. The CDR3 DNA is TGTGCCAGCAGTCCCAATAGCAATCAGCCCCAGCATTTT.

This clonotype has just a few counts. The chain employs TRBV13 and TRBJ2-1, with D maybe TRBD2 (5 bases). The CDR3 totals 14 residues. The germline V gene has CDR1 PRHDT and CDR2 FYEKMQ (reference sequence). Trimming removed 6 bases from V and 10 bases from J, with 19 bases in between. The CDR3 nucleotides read TGTGCCAGCAGGGTGGCGGGTCAACGTCGGGAGCAGTTCTTC. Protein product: CASRVAGQRREQFF.